The rows below give T cell receptor beta chains drawn from one sample of a study of Ad26.COV2.S vaccination and SARS-CoV-2 variants. Sequencing was performed with immunoSEQ multiplex PCR; in TCRdb, only in-frame clones are kept and a portion is missing. The sample shows about 400,000 clones, around nine tenths of them seen only once. Sequencing was performed on peripheral blood, taken in a trial of Ad26.COV2.S vaccine versus placebo. All receptors derive from a person between 18 and 65 years old who received the Ad26.COV2.S COVID-19 vaccine or a placebo. Both conserved end residues are part of each CDR3. D genes are given only for firm matches. Clone size is stated in some rows and not others, as once, few, many or a class when expanded.

DNA | CDR3 | J | V | D | size
TGCAGTGCTAGTAGGTTGGAAGGGGTCTATGGCTACACCTTC | CSASRLEGVYGYTF | TRBJ1-2 | TRBV20-1 | . | .
TGTGCCAGCAGTGGAAGTGCTGGTATCTACGAGCAGTACTTC | CASSGSAGIYEQYF | TRBJ2-7 | TRBV2 | . | .
TGCGCCAGCAGCCAAGATTTAGGACAGGGGAGCTCTGGGGCCAACGTCCTGACTTTC | CASSQDLGQGSSGANVLTF | TRBJ2-6 | TRBV4-1 | TRBD1 | .
TGTGCCAGCTCTCCCAGGGGGCGAGACACCGGGGAGCTGTTTTTT | CASSPRGRDTGELFF | TRBJ2-2 | TRBV18 | TRBD1 | .
TGTGCCAGCAGCTTAGCCGGGGGACAGGGACAATCCTATGGCTACACCTTC | CASSLAGGQGQSYGYTF | TRBJ1-2 | TRBV7-2 | TRBD1 | .
TGTGCCAGCAGTTCCCCCTCGGAAGCCTACAATGAGCAGTTCTTC | CASSSPSEAYNEQFF | TRBJ2-1 | TRBV6-5 | . | .
TGTGCCAGCAGTAAGCTGGTAGGCGAGACCCAGTACTTC | CASSKLVGETQYF | TRBJ2-5 | TRBV12-3/TRBV12-4 | . | .
TGTGCCAGCAGCCCTCGTAGGGAGGAGCAGTACTTC | CASSPRREEQYF | TRBJ2-7 | TRBV7-2 | . | once
TGTGCCAGCACCAACGGGGGGAATGAAAAACTGTTTTTT | CASTNGGNEKLFF | TRBJ1-4 | TRBV7-9 | . | few
TGCGCCAGCAGCAGCGTGGGGCAGAGCGCTGAAGCTTTCTTT | CASSSVGQSAEAFF | TRBJ1-1 | TRBV4-1 | . | .
TGTGCCAGCAGCCCAAAGGGGGGCGATTCCTACGAGCAGTACTTC | CASSPKGGDSYEQYF | TRBJ2-7 | TRBV27 | . | .
TGTGCCAGCAGCTTACCCGGGTTTGGAAACACCATATATTTT | CASSLPGFGNTIYF | TRBJ1-3 | TRBV7-2 | . | .
TGTGCCAGCAGCCTAGACCAAGAGACCCAGTACTTC | CASSLDQETQYF | TRBJ2-5 | TRBV9 | . | .
TGTGCCAGCAGCTTGGACAGGGTGAATGAAAAACTGTTTTTT | CASSLDRVNEKLFF | TRBJ1-4 | TRBV5-8 | . | .
TGTGCCAGCAGCTTAGGGACTAGACATTCGGATACGCAGTATTTT | CASSLGTRHSDTQYF | TRBJ2-3 | TRBV7-6 | TRBD2 | once
TGTGCCAGCAGCCCCTCGACAGGGGGCCAGAACACTGAAGCTTTCTTT | CASSPSTGGQNTEAFF | TRBJ1-1 | TRBV7-9 | TRBD1 | .
TGTGCCAGCAGCTTACCGGGACAGGGGGGATTCTACGAGCAGTACTTC | CASSLPGQGGFYEQYF | TRBJ2-7 | TRBV7-6 | TRBD1 | .
TGCGCCAGCAGCCGGACTGTCGGCACAGATACGCAGTATTTT | CASSRTVGTDTQYF | TRBJ2-3 | TRBV4-1 | . | .
TGTGCCAGCAGCCAAACCGGACGGACTACCCTCTACGAGCAGTACTTC | CASSQTGRTTLYEQYF | TRBJ2-7 | TRBV3-1/TRBV3-2 | . | .
TGTGCCAGTAGTAGGAACCAGCAAGGGGAAAAACTGTTTTTT | CASSRNQQGEKLFF | TRBJ1-4 | TRBV19 | . | .
TGTGCCAGCGGCGATCGGGACAGGGGGCCAGGTGAGCAGTACTTC | CASGDRDRGPGEQYF | TRBJ2-7 | TRBV2 | TRBD1 | .
TGTGCCAGCAGTCTCCCGGACAGGGAGGAAGAAAAACTGTTTTTT | CASSLPDREEEKLFF | TRBJ1-4 | TRBV6-4 | TRBD1 | .
TGTGCCAGCAGCACCCGGGACAGGGCAACCACAGAGACCCAGTACTTC | CASSTRDRATTETQYF | TRBJ2-5 | TRBV11-2 | TRBD1 | .
TGTGCCAGCACCTCGGGGCATTCCTACGAGCAGTACTTC | CASTSGHSYEQYF | TRBJ2-7 | TRBV25-1 | . | .
TGTGCCACCGGGCCACAGGGACCCCAGATTTACACCTTC | CATGPQGPQIYTF | TRBJ1-2 | TRBV12-3/TRBV12-4 | . | .
TGTGCCAGCAGCGCCAGGGGTGGGGGCCGCACAGATACGCAGTATTTT | CASSARGGGRTDTQYF | TRBJ2-3 | TRBV9 | . | .
TGTGCCAGCAGCTCACCCCAGGGGTTGAGGGCCACCGGGGAGCTGTTTTTT | CASSSPQGLRATGELFF | TRBJ2-2 | TRBV5-4 | . | .
TGTGCCAGCAGCCAAGAGCCTCTCGAGCAGTACTTC | CASSQEPLEQYF | TRBJ2-7 | TRBV3-1/TRBV3-2 | . | .
TGTGCCAGCAGTTGGGCGCGGAATAGTCCTGGAAACACCATATATTTT | CASSWARNSPGNTIYF | TRBJ1-3 | TRBV7-2 | . | .
TGTGCCAGCTCCCCAGGGGCAGGCACCAACACTGAAGCTTTCTTT | CASSPGAGTNTEAFF | TRBJ1-1 | TRBV7-9 | . | .
TGTGCCAGCAGTGTATCAGGGGGCCTTAGCAATCAGCCCCAGCATTTT | CASSVSGGLSNQPQHF | TRBJ1-5 | TRBV6-1 | TRBD1 | few
TGTGCCAGCAGTTACGTAGCGGGGGGCACAGATACGCAGTATTTT | CASSYVAGGTDTQYF | TRBJ2-3 | TRBV6-5 | TRBD2 | once
TGTGCCAGCAGTTTATGGGGCGGGGAGCTGTTTTTT | CASSLWGGELFF | TRBJ2-2 | TRBV12-3/TRBV12-4 | . | .
TGTGCCAGCAGCCAAGATTTCGGCAGAGCCAATAATTCACCCCTCCACTTT | CASSQDFGRANNSPLHF | TRBJ1-6 | TRBV3-1/TRBV3-2 | . | .
TGTGCAAGTCGTGCGTATCGCAACTATGGCTACACCTTC | CASRAYRNYGYTF | TRBJ1-2 | TRBV12-2 | . | .
TGCGCCAGCAGTGAGCTGGCTGGGGCGGCTGAAGCTTTCTTT | CASSELAGAAEAFF | TRBJ1-1 | TRBV10-2 | . | .
TGTGCCACCAGTCAGCGGTCGATCTCAGGGGGAGTCCGAGCTTTCTTT | CATSQRSISGGVRAFF | TRBJ1-1 | TRBV5-6 | TRBD1 | .
TGTGCCAGCAGTTTTATGGGACAGACCTACGAGCAGTACTTC | CASSFMGQTYEQYF | TRBJ2-7 | TRBV28 | TRBD1 | many
TGTGCCAGCAGCTCTTACTCACCGGGACAAATGTACTTC | CASSSYSPGQMYF | TRBJ2-5 | TRBV9 | . | .
TGTGCCAGCACCCCCAGTCTCAGGCTAGCACTTTACGAGCAGTACTTC | CASTPSLRLALYEQYF | TRBJ2-7 | TRBV27 | . | .
TGCGCCAGCAGCCCCGGGACAGGGCCCAATGAGCAGTTCTTC | CASSPGTGPNEQFF | TRBJ2-1 | TRBV10-1 | TRBD1 | .
TGTGCCAGCACCACTACGACTAGCGGGGTGACCTACGAGCAGTACTTC | CASTTTTSGVTYEQYF | TRBJ2-7 | TRBV6-6 | TRBD2 | once
TGTGCCAGCAGTTTCCGTGGGACAGGGCACTATGGCTACACCTTC | CASSFRGTGHYGYTF | TRBJ1-2 | TRBV28 | TRBD1 | .
TGTGCCATCACTAGACAGGGTTTTTACAATGAGCAGTTCTTC | CAITRQGFYNEQFF | TRBJ2-1 | TRBV10-3 | TRBD1 | .
TGTGCCAGCAGGGCCAGACAGGGGCTAGGGTATGGCTACACCTTC | CASRARQGLGYGYTF | TRBJ1-2 | TRBV2 | TRBD1 | once
TGCGCCAGCAGCCAAGATGAAAGCAGGGGGATCCAAGAGACCCAGTACTTC | CASSQDESRGIQETQYF | TRBJ2-5 | TRBV4-1 | TRBD1 | .
TGTGCCAGCAGTACAGCGGGACAGGGGCCAACTAATGAAAAACTGTTTTTT | CASSTAGQGPTNEKLFF | TRBJ1-4 | TRBV7-9 | TRBD1 | once
TGTGCCAGCAGTGAATATTCGGGAGGGGGAAACACCATATATTTT | CASSEYSGGGNTIYF | TRBJ1-3 | TRBV25-1 | . | .
TGTGCCAGCAGCCCCGGTAGCAATCAGCCCCAGCATTTT | CASSPGSNQPQHF | TRBJ1-5 | TRBV6-5 | . | few
TGTGCCAGCAGCCCCGCCGGGTCCGATGGCTACACCTTC | CASSPAGSDGYTF | TRBJ1-2 | TRBV7-6 | . | .
TGCGCCAGCAGCCAACCCGGACAGGTCCATGGCGGGGCCAACGTCCTGACTTTC | CASSQPGQVHGGANVLTF | TRBJ2-6 | TRBV4-1 | TRBD1 | .
TGCGCCAGCAGCTTGGGAGGGGCGGAAAATGAGCAGTTCTTC | CASSLGGAENEQFF | TRBJ2-1 | TRBV5-1 | . | few
TGTGCCAGCAGCCGATGGGCGGGGGAGACCCAGTACTTC | CASSRWAGETQYF | TRBJ2-5 | TRBV28 | . | .
TGTGCCAGCAGTCGGGACAGGGAAGAGACCCAGTACTTC | CASSRDREETQYF | TRBJ2-5 | TRBV2 | TRBD1 | .